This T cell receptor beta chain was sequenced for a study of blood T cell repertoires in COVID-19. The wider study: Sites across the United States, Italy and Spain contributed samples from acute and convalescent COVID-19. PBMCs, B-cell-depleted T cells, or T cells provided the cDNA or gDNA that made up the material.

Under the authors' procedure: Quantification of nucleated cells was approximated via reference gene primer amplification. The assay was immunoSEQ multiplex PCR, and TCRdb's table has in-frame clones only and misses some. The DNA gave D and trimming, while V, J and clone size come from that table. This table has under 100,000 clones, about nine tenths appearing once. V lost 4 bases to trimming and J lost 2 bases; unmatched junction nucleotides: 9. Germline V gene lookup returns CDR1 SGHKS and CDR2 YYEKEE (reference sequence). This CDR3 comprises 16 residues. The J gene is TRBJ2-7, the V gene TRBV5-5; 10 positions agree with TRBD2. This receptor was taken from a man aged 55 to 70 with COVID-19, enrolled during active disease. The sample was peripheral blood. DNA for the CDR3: TGTGCCAGCAGCGAACTCAGGGGACTAGCGCCCTACGAGCAGTACTTC. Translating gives CASSELRGLAPYEQYF.